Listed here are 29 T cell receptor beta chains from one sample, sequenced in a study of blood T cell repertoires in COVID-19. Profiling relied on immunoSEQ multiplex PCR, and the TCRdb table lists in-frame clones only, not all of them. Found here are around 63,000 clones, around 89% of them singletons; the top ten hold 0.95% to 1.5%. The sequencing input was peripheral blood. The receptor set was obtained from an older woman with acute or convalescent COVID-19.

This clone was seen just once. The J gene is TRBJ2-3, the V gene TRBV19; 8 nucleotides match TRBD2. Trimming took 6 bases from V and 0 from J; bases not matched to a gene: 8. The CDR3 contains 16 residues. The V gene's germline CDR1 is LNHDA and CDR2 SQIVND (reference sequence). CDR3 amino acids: CASRPGQRGSTDTQYF. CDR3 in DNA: TGTGCCAGTAGGCCCGGGCAGCGGGGGAGCACAGATACGCAGTATTTT.

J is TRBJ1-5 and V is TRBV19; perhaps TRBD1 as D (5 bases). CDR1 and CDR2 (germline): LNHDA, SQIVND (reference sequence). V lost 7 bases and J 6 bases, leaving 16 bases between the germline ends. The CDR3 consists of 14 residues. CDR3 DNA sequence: TGTGCCAGTAATTCCAGGGCGAGGAGTCAGCCCCAGCATTTT. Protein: CASNSRARSQPQHF.

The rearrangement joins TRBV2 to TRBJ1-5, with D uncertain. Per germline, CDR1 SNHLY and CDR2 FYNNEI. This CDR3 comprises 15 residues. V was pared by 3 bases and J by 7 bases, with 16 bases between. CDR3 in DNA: TGTGCCAGCAGTGAGGTATCGGGGTTTGGGCAGCCCCAGCATTTT. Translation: CASSEVSGFGQPQHF.

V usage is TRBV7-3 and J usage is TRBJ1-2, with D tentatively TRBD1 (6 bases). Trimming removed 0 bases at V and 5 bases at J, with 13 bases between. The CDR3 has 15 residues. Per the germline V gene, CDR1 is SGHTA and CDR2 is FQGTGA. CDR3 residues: CASSLTPRTEYGYTF. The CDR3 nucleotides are TGTGCCAGCAGCTTAACCCCCAGGACAGAATATGGCTACACCTTC.

CDR3 in DNA: TGTGCCAGCAGCCAAATTACAGGGGGGCATATGAACACTGAAGCTTTCTTT. This sequence encodes CASSQITGGHMNTEAFF. V gene TRBV3-1 (or the pseudogene TRBV3-2) combines with J gene TRBJ1-1, with 8 bases that match TRBD1. CDR3 length: 17 amino acids. V shed 2 bases, J shed 0 bases, and the junction held 8 bases outside the gene matches. Germline CDR1 is LGHDT and CDR2 is YNNKEL (reference sequence).

The CDR3 reads CASRTAGANTEAFF. The CDR3 coding sequence is TGTGCCAGCAGGACTGCGGGAGCGAACACTGAAGCTTTCTTT. The V and J genes are TRBV3-1 (or the pseudogene TRBV3-2) and TRBJ1-1, with D hard to call. The CDR3 is 14 amino acids. Germline V CDR1 and CDR2: LGHDT, YNNKEL (reference sequence). Trimming took off 6 bases at V and 1 base at J, with 12 bases between the two ends.

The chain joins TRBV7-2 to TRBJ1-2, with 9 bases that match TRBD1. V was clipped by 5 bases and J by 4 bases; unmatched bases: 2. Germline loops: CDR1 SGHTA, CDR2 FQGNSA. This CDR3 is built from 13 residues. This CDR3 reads CASSPGQGYGYTF. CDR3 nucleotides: TGTGCCAGCAGCCCGGGACAGGGCTATGGCTACACCTTC.

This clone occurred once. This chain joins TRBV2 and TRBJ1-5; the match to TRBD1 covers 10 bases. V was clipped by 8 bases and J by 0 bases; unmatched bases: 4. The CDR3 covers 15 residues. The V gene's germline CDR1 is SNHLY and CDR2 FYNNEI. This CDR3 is CASRRDRGSNQPQHF. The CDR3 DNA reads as TGTGCCAGCCGCCGGGACAGGGGTAGCAATCAGCCCCAGCATTTT.

The CDR3 DNA reads as TGCGCCAGCAGCTTGAGAAGCGGGGGAAACACCGGGGAGCTGTTTTTT. Encoded protein: CASSLRSGGNTGELFF. The chain carries TRBV5-1 and TRBJ2-2; 8 bases fit TRBD2. With 1 base clipped from V and 2 bases from J, the junction kept 4 bases outside the gene matches. The CDR3 spans 16 residues. Germline loops: CDR1 SGHRS, CDR2 YFSETQ. The whole variable domain, remainder taken from reference TRBV5-1 and TRBJ2-2, is KAGVTQTPRYLIKTRGQQVTLSCSPISGHRSVSWYQQTPGQGLQFLFEYFSETQRNKGNFPGRFSGRQFSNSRSEMNVSTLELGDSALYLCASSLRSGGNTGELFFGEGSRLTVL.

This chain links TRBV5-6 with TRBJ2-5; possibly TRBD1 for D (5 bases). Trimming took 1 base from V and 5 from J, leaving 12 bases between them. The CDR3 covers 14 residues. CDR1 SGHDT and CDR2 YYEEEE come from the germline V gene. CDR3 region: CASSLRRRVETQYF. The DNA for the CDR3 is TGTGCCAGCAGCTTGCGTCGCAGGGTGGAGACCCAGTACTTC. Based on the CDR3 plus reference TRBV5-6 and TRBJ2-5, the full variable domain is DAGVTQSPTHLIKTRGQQVTLRCSPKSGHDTVSWYQQALGQGPQFIFQYYEEEERQRGNFPDRFSGHQFPNYSSELNVNALLLGDSALYLCASSLRRRVETQYFGPGTRLLVL.

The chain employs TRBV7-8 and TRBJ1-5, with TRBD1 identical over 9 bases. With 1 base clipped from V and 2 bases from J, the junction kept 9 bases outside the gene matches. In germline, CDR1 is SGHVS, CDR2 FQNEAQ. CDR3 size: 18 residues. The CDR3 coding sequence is TGTGCCAGCAGCTTAGAAAGGGACAGGGTTTCGGGCAATCAGCCCCAGCATTTT. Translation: CASSLERDRVSGNQPQHF. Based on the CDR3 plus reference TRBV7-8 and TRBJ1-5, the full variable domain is GAGVSQSPRYKVAKRGQDVALRCDPISGHVSLFWYQQALGQGPEFLTYFQNEAQLDKSGLPSDRFFAERPEGSVSTLKIQRTQQEDSAVYLCASSLERDRVSGNQPQHFGDGTRLSIL.

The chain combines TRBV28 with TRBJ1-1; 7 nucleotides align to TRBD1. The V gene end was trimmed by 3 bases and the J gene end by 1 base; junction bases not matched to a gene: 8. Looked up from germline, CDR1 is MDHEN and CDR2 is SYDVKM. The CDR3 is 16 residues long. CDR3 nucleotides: TGTGCCAGCAGTTTCCTCAGGGGGGTACCGAACACTGAAGCTTTCTTT. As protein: CASSFLRGVPNTEAFF.

The CDR3, as DNA: TGTGCCAGCAGTTCCCTTCCGGGCGAGCAGTACGTC. The encoded protein is CASSSLPGEQYV. The rearrangement joins TRBV6-2 or TRBV6-3 to TRBJ2-7; D gene unclear. CDR1 and CDR2 (germline): MNHEY, SVGEGT. The ends were cut back, 4 bases at V and 6 bases at J, with 10 bases in the middle. This CDR3 is built from 12 residues.

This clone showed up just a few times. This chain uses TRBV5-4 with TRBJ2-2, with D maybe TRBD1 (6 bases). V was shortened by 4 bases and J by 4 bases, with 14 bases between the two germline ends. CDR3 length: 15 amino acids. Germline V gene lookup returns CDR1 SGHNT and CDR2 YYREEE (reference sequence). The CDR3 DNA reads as TGTGCCAGCAGCGAGGGGGAATTTGGCACCGGGGAGCTGTTTTTT. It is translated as CASSEGEFGTGELFF. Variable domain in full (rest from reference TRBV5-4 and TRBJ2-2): ETGVTQSPTHLIKTRGQQVTLRCSSQSGHNTVSWYQQALGQGPQFIFQYYREEENGRGNFPPRFSGLQFPNYSSELNVNALELDDSALYLCASSEGEFGTGELFFGEGSRLTVL.

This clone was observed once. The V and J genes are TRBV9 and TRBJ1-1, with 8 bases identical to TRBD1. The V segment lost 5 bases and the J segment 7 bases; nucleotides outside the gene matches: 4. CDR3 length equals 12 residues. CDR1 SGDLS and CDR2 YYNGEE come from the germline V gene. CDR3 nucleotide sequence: TGTGCCAGCAGTCCCGGGACAGGTGAAGCTTTCTTT. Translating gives CASSPGTGEAFF.

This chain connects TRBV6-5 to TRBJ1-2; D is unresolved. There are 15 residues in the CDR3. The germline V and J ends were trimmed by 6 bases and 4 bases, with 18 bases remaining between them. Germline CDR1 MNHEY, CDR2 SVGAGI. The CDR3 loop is CASRDLLGGSYGYTF. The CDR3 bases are TGTGCCAGCAGGGACCTCCTTGGAGGATCCTATGGCTACACCTTC.

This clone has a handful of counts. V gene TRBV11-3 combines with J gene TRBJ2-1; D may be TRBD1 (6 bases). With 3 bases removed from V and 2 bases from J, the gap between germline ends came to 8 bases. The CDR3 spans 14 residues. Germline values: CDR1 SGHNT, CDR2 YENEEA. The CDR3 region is CASSFTGTYNEQFF. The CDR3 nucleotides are TGTGCCAGCAGCTTCACAGGGACCTACAATGAGCAGTTCTTC.

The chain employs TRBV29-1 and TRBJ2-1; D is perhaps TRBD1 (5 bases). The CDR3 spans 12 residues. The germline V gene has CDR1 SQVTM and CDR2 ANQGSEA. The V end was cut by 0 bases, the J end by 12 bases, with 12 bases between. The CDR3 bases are TGCAGCGTTGAAGATGTTGGGCAGGGGCAGTTCTTC. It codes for CSVEDVGQGQFF.

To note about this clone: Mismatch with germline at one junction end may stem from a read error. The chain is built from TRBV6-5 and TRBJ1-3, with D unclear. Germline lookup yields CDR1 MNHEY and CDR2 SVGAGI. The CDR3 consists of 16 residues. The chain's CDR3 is CASSYYPVVEGNTTYF. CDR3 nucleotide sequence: TGTGCCAGCAGTTACTACCCAGTGGTTGAGGGAAACACCACATATTTT.

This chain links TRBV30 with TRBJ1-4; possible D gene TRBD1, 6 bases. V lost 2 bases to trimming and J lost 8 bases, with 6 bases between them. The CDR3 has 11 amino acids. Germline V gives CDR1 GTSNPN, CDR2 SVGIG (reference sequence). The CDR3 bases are TGTGCCTGGAGTCAGGGGGAAAAACTGTTTTTT. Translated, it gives CAWSQGEKLFF.

The CDR3: CASSVQTGTGETQYF. CDR3 DNA: TGTGCCAGCAGCGTCCAGACAGGGACCGGTGAGACCCAGTACTTC. This chain uses TRBV9 with TRBJ2-5, with 7 nucleotides matching TRBD1. This CDR3 contains 15 residues. Per germline, CDR1 SGDLS and CDR2 YYNGEE. After removal of 2 bases from V and 5 bases from J, the junction contained 9 bases not matched to a gene.

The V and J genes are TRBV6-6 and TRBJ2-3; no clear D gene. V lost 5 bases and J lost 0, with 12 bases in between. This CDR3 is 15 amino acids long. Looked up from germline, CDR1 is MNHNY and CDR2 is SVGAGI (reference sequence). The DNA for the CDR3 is TGTGCCAGCAGTCCTACCCTGAGCAGCACAGATACGCAGTATTTT. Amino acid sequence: CASSPTLSSTDTQYF.

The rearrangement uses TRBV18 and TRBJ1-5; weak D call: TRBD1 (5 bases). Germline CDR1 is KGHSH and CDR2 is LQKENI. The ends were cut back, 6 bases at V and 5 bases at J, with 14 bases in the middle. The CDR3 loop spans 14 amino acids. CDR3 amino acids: CASSQFEQDQPQHF. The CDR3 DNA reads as TGTGCCAGCTCTCAGTTCGAACAGGATCAGCCCCAGCATTTT.

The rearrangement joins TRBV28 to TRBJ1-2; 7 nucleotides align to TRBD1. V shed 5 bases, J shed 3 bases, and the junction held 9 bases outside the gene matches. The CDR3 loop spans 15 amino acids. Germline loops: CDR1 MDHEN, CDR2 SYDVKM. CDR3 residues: CASSRPGQPDYGYTF. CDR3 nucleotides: TGTGCCAGCAGTCGGCCGGGACAGCCGGACTATGGCTACACCTTC.

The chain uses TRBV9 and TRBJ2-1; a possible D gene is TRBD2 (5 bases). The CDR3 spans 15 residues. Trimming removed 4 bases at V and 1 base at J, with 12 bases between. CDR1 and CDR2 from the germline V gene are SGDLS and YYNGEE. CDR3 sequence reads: CASSHLASSYNEQFF. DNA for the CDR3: TGTGCCAGCAGCCATCTAGCAAGTTCCTACAATGAGCAGTTCTTC.

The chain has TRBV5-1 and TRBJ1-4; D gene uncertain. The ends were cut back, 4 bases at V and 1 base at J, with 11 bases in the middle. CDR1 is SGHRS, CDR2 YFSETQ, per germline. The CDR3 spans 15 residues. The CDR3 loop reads CASSTRGLTNEKLFF. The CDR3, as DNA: TGCGCCAGCAGCACGCGGGGTTTAACTAATGAAAAACTGTTTTTT.

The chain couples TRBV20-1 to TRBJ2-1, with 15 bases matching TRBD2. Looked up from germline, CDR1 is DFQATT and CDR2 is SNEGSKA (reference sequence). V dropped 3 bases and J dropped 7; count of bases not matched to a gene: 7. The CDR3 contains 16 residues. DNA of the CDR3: TGCAGTGCTAGTGGGAGGACTAGCGGGAGGGGTAATGAGCAGTTCTTC. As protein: CSASGRTSGRGNEQFF.

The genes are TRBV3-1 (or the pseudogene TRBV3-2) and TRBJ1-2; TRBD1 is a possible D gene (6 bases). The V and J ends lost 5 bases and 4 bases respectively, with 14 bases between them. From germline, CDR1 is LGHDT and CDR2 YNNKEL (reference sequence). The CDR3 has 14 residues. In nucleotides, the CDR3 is TGTGCCAGCAGCGACGACAGGACCCCCTATGGCTACACCTTC. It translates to CASSDDRTPYGYTF.

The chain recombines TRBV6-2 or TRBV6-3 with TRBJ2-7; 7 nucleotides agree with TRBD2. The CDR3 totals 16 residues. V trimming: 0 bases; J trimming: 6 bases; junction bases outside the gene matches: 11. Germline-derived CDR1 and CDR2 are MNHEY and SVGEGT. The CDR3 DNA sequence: TGTGCCAGCAGTTACTCTGTTATGGCGGGAGCTTTCGAGCAGTACGTC. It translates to CASSYSVMAGAFEQYV.